The 10 T cell receptor beta chains below come from one sample, sequenced in a study of T cells in Graves' hyperthyroidism and ophthalmopathy. Template material for amplifying TCR beta CDR3 regions consisted of RNA transcripts. RT-PCR in the first round (using the HTBI primer set) targeted the TCR CDR3. TCRdb ran MiXCR on the multiplex PCR reads and lists one entry per CDR3 protein. Of some 200,000 distinct CDR3 sequences detected, 17% appear once; the ten largest clones hold 50%. Sequencing was carried out using blood. The receptors derive from a man in his fifties with Graves' hyperthyroidism.

This clonotype was recorded a few times. The CDR3 DNA is TGCAGTGCTAGCCGGGCTAGCGGGACCAACACCGGGGAGCTGTTTTTT. It specifies CSASRASGTNTGELFF. This chain joins TRBV20-1 and TRBJ2-2, with 9 bases lining up with TRBD2. Per the germline V gene, CDR1 is DFQATT and CDR2 is SNEGSKA (reference sequence). Germline trimming cut 3 bases from V and 2 bases from J; bases unmatched to any gene: 7. The CDR3 contains 16 residues.

This clonotype occurred many times. The chain recombines TRBV18 with TRBJ2-5; the match to TRBD2 covers 8 bases. J was trimmed by 1 base and V by 6 bases; bases with no gene match: 7. The germline V gene encodes CDR1 KGHSH and CDR2 LQKENI. The CDR3 extends over 15 amino acids. CDR3 amino acids: CASSRERGSQETQYF. CDR3 bases: TGTGCCAGCTCCCGGGAGCGGGGGTCCCAAGAGACCCAGTACTTC.

This clonotype was seen more than once but under ten times. The chain couples TRBV9 to TRBJ1-2; D not certain. V gave up 0 bases and J gave up 7 bases, with 10 bases separating them. The CDR3 loop spans 13 amino acids. From germline, CDR1 is SGDLS and CDR2 YYNGEE. Here the CDR3 reads CASSVAYVGGYTF. The CDR3 bases are TGTGCCAGCAGCGTAGCTTATGTCGGTGGCTACACCTTC.

The chain is built from TRBV5-1 and TRBJ2-5; the D call may be TRBD1 or TRBD2 (5 bases each). Germline CDR1 and CDR2: SGHRS and YFSETQ. The CDR3 length is 13 residues. With 6 bases removed from V and 1 base from J, the gap between germline ends came to 10 bases. The DNA for the CDR3 is TGCGCCAGCATGGGAGACAGCCAAGAGACCCAGTACTTC. Its translation: CASMGDSQETQYF.

This chain uses TRBV3-1 with TRBJ2-5, with 15 bases aligning to TRBD2. The V and J ends lost 5 bases and 5 bases, in that order; junction bases with no gene match: 9. The CDR3 consists of 17 residues. In germline, CDR1 is LGHDT, CDR2 YNNKEL (reference sequence). The CDR3 DNA is TGTGCCAGCAGCGGGGGACTAGCGGGGGGACTAATGGAGACCCAGTACTTC. Translating it yields CASSGGLAGGLMETQYF.

This clonotype has ten or more counts. The rearrangement links TRBV2 to TRBJ2-7; 7 bases are a match to TRBD1. The CDR3 is made up of 13 amino acids. Germline CDR1 SNHLY, CDR2 FYNNEI. The V gene end was trimmed by 2 bases and the J gene end by 2 bases; junction bases not matched to a gene: 0. DNA for the CDR3: TGTGCCAGCAGTGAACAGGGGGCCTACGAGCAGTACTTC. Amino acids: CASSEQGAYEQYF. Drawing the rest from reference TRBV2 and TRBJ2-7, the complete variable domain is EPEVTQTPSHQVTQMGQEVILRCVPISNHLYFYWYRQILGQKVEFLVSFYNNEISEKSEIFDDQFSVERPDGSNFTLKIRSTKLEDSAMYFCASSEQGAYEQYFGPGTRLTVT.

This clonotype was seen at least ten times. The V and J genes are TRBV9 and TRBJ2-1; D unresolved. The CDR3 is made up of 16 amino acids. CDR1 and CDR2 (germline): SGDLS, YYNGEE. Trimming removed 6 bases at V and 7 bases at J, with 23 bases between. Written as DNA, the CDR3 is TGTGCCAGCACCTCCACCCTCGGAAGTGGCTGGAATGAGCAGTTCTTC. It encodes CASTSTLGSGWNEQFF.

The J gene is TRBJ1-1, the V gene TRBV7-9, with D perhaps TRBD1 (6 bases). Trimming took 5 bases from V and 2 from J, leaving 12 bases between them. The germline CDR1 and CDR2 sequences are SEHNR and FQNEAQ (reference sequence). This CDR3 has 14 residues. The DNA for the CDR3 is TGTGCCAGCAGCCGGACAGAGCTTAACACTGAAGCTTTCTTT. It translates to CASSRTELNTEAFF.

The chain is built from TRBV20-1 and TRBJ2-1; TRBD2 matches 9 bases. V was pared by 6 bases and J by 4 bases, with 16 bases of the junction left unmatched. Germline V lookup: CDR1 DFQATT, CDR2 SNEGSKA (reference sequence). The CDR3 is 17 amino acids. The chain's CDR3 is CSALTRGSSGKYNEQFF. Here the CDR3 DNA reads TGCAGTGCCTTAACTCGTGGATCTAGCGGGAAATACAATGAGCAGTTCTTC.

The count of this clonotype is one. The rearrangement joins TRBV25-1 to TRBJ2-2, with TRBD1 as a possible D gene (5 bases). The CDR3 totals 14 residues. Trimming removed 5 bases from V and 5 bases from J, with 12 bases in between. From germline, CDR1 is MGHDK and CDR2 SYGVNS. CDR3 protein: CASSRSQGTGELFF. In DNA, the CDR3 is TGTGCCAGCAGTCGGTCGCAGGGAACCGGGGAGCTGTTTTTT.